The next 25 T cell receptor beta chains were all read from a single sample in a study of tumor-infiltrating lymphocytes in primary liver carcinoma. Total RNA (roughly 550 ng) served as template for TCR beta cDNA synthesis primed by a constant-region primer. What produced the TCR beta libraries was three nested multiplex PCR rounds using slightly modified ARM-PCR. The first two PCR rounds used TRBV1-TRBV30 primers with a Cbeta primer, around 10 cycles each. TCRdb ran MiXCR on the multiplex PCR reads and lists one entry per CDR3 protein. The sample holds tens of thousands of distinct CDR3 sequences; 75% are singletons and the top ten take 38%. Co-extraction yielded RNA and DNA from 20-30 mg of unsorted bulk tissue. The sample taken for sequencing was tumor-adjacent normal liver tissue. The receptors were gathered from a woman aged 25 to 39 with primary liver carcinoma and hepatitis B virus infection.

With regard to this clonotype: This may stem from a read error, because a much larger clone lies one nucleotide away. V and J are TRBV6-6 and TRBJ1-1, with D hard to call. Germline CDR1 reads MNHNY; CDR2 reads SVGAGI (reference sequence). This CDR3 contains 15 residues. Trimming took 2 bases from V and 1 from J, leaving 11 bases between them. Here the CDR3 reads CASSYGPNGNTEAFF. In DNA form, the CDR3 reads TGTGCCAGCAGTTACGGCCCGAATGGGAACACTGAAGCTTTCTTT.

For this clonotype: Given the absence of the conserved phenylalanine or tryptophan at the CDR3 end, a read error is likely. CDR3 residues: CSVGRGGTEAFS. The CDR3 DNA reads as TGCAGTGTAGGGCGGGGCGGGACTGAAGCTTTCTCT. The rearrangement links TRBV29-1 to TRBJ1-1; D may be TRBD1 (5 bases). The CDR3 has 12 amino acids. Germline V CDR1 and CDR2: SQVTM, ANQGSEA.

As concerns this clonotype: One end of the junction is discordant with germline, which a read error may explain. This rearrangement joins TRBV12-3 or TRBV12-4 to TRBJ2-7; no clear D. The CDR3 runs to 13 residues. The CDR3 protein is CAGSQFGYGVQYF. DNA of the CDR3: TGTGCCGGCAGCCAATTTGGGTACGGCGTGCAGTACTTC.

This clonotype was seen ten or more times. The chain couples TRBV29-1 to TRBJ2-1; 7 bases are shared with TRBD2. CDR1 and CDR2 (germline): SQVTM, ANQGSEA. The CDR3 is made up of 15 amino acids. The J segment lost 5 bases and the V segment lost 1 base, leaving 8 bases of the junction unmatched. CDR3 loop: CSVEVLGGRNNEQFF. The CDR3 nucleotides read TGCAGCGTTGAAGTTCTTGGCGGGAGAAACAATGAGCAGTTCTTC.

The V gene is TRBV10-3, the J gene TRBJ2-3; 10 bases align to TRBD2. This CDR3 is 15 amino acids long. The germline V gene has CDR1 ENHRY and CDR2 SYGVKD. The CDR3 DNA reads TGTGTCACTACTAGCGGGAATCATAGCACAGATACGCAGTATTTT. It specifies CVTTSGNHSTDTQYF.

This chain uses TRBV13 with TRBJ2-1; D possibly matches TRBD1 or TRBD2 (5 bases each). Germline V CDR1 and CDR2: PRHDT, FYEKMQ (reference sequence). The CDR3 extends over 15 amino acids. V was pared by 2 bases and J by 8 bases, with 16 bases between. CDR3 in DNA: TGTGCCAGCAGCTTAACCGGGACGCATCACGATGAGCAGTTCTTC. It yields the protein CASSLTGTHHDEQFF.

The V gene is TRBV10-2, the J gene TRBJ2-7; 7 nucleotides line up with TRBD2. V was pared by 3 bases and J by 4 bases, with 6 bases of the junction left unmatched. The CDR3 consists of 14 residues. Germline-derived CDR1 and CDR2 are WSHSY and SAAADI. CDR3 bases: TGCGCCAGCAGTGACTGGCTCGGGGGGTACGAGCAGTACTTC. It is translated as CASSDWLGGYEQYF.

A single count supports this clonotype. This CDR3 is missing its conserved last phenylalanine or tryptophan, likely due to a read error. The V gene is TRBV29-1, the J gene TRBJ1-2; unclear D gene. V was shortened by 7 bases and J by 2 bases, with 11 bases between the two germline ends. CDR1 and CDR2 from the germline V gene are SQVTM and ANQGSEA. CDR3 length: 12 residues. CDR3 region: CSAGGVNYGYTL. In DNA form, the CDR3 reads TGCAGCGCCGGCGGGGTAAACTATGGCTACACCTTA.

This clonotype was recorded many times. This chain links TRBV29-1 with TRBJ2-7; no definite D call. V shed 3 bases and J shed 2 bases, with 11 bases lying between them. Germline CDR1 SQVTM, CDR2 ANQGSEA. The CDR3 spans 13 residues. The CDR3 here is CSVDDPRTYEQYF. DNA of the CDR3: TGCAGCGTTGACGACCCGCGGACCTACGAGCAGTACTTC.

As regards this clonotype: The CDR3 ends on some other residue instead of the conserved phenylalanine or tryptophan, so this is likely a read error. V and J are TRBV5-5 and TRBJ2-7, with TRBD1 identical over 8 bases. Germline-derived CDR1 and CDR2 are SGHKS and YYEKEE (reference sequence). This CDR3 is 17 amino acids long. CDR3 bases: TGTACCAGCAGCTTGAAGGACAGGGCGCACAGCTCCTACGAGCAGTACTTA. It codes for CTSSLKDRAHSSYEQYL.

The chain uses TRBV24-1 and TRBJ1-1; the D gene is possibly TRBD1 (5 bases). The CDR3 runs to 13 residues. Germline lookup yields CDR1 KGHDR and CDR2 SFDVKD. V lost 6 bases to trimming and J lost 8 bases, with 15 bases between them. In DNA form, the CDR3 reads TGTGCCACCAGTCGCAGGGAGCAAACCGAAGCTTTCTTT. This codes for CATSRREQTEAFF.

This chain's CDR3 is CVSSLALAGGAEQYV. The CDR3 DNA reads TGTGTCAGCAGTTTAGCGCTAGCGGGGGGCGCCGAGCAGTACGTC. V gene TRBV12-3 or TRBV12-4 combines with J gene TRBJ2-7; 11 bases map to TRBD2. The CDR3 has 15 amino acids.

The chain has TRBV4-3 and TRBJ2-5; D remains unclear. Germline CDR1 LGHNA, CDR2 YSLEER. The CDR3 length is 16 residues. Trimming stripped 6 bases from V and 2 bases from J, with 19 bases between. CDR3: CASSLNSLPYQETQYF. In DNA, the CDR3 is TGCGCCAGCAGTCTTAATAGTCTCCCGTATCAAGAGACCCAGTACTTC.

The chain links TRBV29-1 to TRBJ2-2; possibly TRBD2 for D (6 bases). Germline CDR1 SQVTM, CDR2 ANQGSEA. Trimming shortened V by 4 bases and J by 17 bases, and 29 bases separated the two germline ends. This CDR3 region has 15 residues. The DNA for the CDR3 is TGCAGCGTTGGGTTTCGGGGAGGTAACACCGGGGAGCCATTTTTT. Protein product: CSVGFRGGNTGEPFF.

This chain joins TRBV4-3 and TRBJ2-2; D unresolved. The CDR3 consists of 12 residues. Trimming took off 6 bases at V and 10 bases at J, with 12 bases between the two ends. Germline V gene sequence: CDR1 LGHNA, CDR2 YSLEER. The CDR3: CASRLGIAELFF. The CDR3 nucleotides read TGCGCCAGCAGGTTGGGCATCGCGGAGCTGTTTTTT.

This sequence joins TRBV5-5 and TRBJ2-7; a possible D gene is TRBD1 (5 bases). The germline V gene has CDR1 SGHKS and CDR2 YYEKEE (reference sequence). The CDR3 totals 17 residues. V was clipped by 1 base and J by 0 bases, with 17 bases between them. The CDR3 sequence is CASSLKGRAHNSYEQYF. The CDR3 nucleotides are TGTGCCAGCAGCTTGAAGGGCAGGGCGCACAACTCCTACGAGCAGTACTTC.

CDR3: CASSSTSTNSYNEQFF. In DNA form, the CDR3 reads TGTGCCAGCAGCTCGACTAGCACAAACTCCTACAATGAGCAGTTCTTC. The chain recombines TRBV5-4 with TRBJ2-1; TRBD2 matches at 7 bases. Germline V gives CDR1 SGHNT, CDR2 YYREEE (reference sequence). Trimming at V came to 3 bases and at J to 0 bases, leaving 6 bases not matched to a gene. There are 16 residues in the CDR3. Supplemented by reference TRBV5-4 and TRBJ2-1, the full variable domain reads ETGVTQSPTHLIKTRGQQVTLRCSSQSGHNTVSWYQQALGQGPQFIFQYYREEENGRGNFPPRFSGLQFPNYSSELNVNALELDDSALYLCASSSTSTNSYNEQFFGPGTRLTVL.

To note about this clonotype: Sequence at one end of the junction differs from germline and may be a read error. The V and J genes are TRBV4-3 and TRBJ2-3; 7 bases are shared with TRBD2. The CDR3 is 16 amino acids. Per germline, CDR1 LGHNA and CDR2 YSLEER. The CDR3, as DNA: TGCGCCAGCGGCCAAGGTGTTGCGGGAGCCAGGCATACGCAGTATTTT. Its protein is CASGQGVAGARHTQYF.

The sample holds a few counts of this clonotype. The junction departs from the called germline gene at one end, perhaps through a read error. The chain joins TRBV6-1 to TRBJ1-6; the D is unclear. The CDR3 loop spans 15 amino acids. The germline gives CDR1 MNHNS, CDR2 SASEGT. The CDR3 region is CAGSEEGDSGSPLHF. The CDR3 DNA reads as TGTGCCGGCAGTGAAGAGGGTGATAGCGGTTCACCCCTCCACTTT.

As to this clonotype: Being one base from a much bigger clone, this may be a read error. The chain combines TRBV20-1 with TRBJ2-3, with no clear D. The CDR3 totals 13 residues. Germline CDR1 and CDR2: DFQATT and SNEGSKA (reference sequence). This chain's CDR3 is CSARDPNTDTHYF. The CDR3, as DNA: TGCAGTGCTAGAGATCCCAACACAGATACGCATTATTTT.

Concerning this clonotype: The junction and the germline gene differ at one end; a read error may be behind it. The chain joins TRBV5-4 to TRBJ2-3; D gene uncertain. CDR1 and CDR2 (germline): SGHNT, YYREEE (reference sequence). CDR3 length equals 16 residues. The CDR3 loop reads CTSSWAERSPTDTQYF. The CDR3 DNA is TGTACCAGCAGCTGGGCAGAGCGTAGCCCCACAGATACCCAGTATTTT.

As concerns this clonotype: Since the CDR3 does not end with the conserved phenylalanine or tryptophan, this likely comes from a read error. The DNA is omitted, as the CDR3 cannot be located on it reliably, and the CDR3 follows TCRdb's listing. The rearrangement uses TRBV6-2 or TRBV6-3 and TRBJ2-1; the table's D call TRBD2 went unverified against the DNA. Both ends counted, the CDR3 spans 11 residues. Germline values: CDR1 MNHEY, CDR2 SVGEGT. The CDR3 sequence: CAISPSRERFL.

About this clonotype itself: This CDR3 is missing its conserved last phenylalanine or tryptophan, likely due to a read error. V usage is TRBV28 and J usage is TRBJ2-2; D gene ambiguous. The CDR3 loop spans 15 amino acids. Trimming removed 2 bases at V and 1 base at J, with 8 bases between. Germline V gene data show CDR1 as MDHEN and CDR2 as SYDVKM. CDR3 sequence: CASSLVGLNTGELFL. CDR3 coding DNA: TGTGCCAGCAGTTTAGTCGGGTTGAACACCGGGGAGCTGTTTCTT.

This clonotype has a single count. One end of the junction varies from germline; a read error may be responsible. The CDR3 reads CASSQDQMGHSGVNVLTF. CDR3 nucleotides: TGCGCCAGCAGCCAAGATCAAATGGGGCACTCTGGGGTCAACGTCCTGACTTTC. V is TRBV4-1 and J is TRBJ2-6, with a tentative D call TRBD1 (5 bases). This CDR3 has 18 residues. CDR1 MGHRA and CDR2 YSYEKL come from the germline V gene.

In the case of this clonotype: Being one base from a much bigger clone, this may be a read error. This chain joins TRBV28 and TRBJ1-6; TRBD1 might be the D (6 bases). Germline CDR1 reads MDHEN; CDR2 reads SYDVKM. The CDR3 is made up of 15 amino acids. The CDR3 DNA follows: TGTGCCGGCAGTTTGTTTTACAGGGAAAATTCACCCCTCCACTTT. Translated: CAGSLFYRENSPLHF.